Each of the 10 T cell receptor beta chains below was sequenced from the same sample in a study of T cell repertoires in cytomegalovirus infection. TCRdb passed the reads through MiXCR, listing each CDR3 protein once. The table shows hundreds of thousands of distinct CDR3 sequences, with roughly 30% occurring only once. Their recognized antigens are unknown. This specimen was cultured CD8+ T cells from PBMCs, taken from culture after CMV antigen stimulation. The receptors shown here come from a human donor in good health (CMV status not recorded). Some clones in this sample may be carry-over from other donors' samples.

With regard to this clonotype: An end of the junction differs from the germline gene, which may be a read error. The CDR3 here is CASSFGGKVTVESQYF. The CDR3, as DNA: TGTGCCAGCAGTTTCGGGGGGAAGGTAACGGTAGAGAGCCAGTACTTC. The gene calls are TRBV7-9 and TRBJ2-5, with TRBD2 matching 7 bases. CDR1 is SEHNR, CDR2 FQNEAQ, per germline (reference sequence). The CDR3 loop spans 16 amino acids.

Ten or more counts support this clonotype. The chain is built from TRBV7-8 and TRBJ1-6, with D perhaps TRBD1 (6 bases). V lost 5 bases to trimming and J lost 7 bases, with 18 bases between them. Germline V gene lookup returns CDR1 SGHVS and CDR2 FQNEAQ. The CDR3 sequence is 16 residues long. The CDR3 DNA reads as TGTGCCAGCAGCGCGGACAGCCCTCGCCCCAATTCACCCCTCCACTTT. This translates into CASSADSPRPNSPLHF.

This clonotype was counted a few times. The chain uses TRBV7-2 and TRBJ2-1; 7 positions match TRBD2. The CDR3 totals 17 residues. Germline CDR1 is SGHTA and CDR2 is FQGNSA. V gave up 2 bases and J gave up 1 base; unmatched junction bases: 8. CDR3 nucleotide sequence: TGTGCCAGCAGCTTAAACGGCGGGGGTGAATCCTACAATGAGCAGTTCTTC. As protein: CASSLNGGGESYNEQFF. The variable domain in full, completed from reference TRBV7-2 and TRBJ2-1, reads GAGVSQSPSNKVTEKGKDVELRCDPISGHTALYWYRQSLGQGLEFLIYFQGNSAPDKSGLPSDRFSAERTGGSVSTLTIQRTQQEDSAVYLCASSLNGGGESYNEQFFGPGTRLTVL.

The V and J genes are TRBV4-1 and TRBJ1-5; D uncertain. The CDR3 spans 15 residues. Trimming took 2 bases from V and 0 from J, leaving 8 bases between them. CDR1 and CDR2 from the germline V gene are MGHRA and YSYEKL. In DNA, the CDR3 is TGCGCCAGCAGCCAACGTTGGTTTAGCAATCAGCCCCAGCATTTT. This sequence encodes CASSQRWFSNQPQHF.

This clonotype turned up a few times. The chain joins TRBV6-5 to TRBJ1-2, with D unclear. The CDR3 is 13 amino acids. Germline V gene lookup returns CDR1 MNHEY and CDR2 SVGAGI. Trimming removed 5 bases at V and 6 bases at J, with 13 bases between. The CDR3 coding sequence is TGTGCCAGCAGTCCCTCGGATTCGAATGGCTACACCTTC. It codes for CASSPSDSNGYTF.

Concerning this clonotype: This may be a read error: a much more frequent sequence differs by one nucleotide. The chain carries TRBV7-6 and TRBJ1-5; D possibly corresponds to TRBD1 (5 bases). The CDR3 has 14 amino acids. Germline CDR1 is SGHVS and CDR2 is FNYEAQ. Here the CDR3 reads CANSLMGVNQPQHF. The CDR3 coding sequence is TGTGCCAACAGCTTAATGGGGGTGAATCAGCCCCAGCATTTT.

CDR3 in DNA: TGTGCCAGCCTAGGGGGGCCCGGCGAGACCCAGTACTTC. Protein sequence: CASLGGPGETQYF. The chain employs TRBV27 and TRBJ2-5; the D call may be TRBD1 or TRBD2 (6 bases each). The CDR3 spans 13 residues. V was clipped by 8 bases and J by 5 bases, with 15 bases between them. Germline V lookup: CDR1 MNHEY, CDR2 SMNVEV (reference sequence).

This chain joins TRBV6-2 or TRBV6-3 and TRBJ2-1; 10 bases fit TRBD1. The V segment lost 5 bases and the J segment 4 bases; nucleotides outside the gene matches: 2. The CDR3 totals 14 residues. CDR1 is MNHEY and CDR2 is SVGEGT in the germline V gene. DNA of the CDR3: TGTGCCAGCAGTAAGGGACAGGGGTACAATGAGCAGTTCTTC. Its translation: CASSKGQGYNEQFF.

This CDR3 is CASIFSANTEAFF. Here the CDR3 DNA reads TGTGCCAGTATCTTTTCTGCGAACACTGAAGCTTTCTTT. V and J are TRBV19 and TRBJ1-1; unclear D gene. Germline values: CDR1 LNHDA, CDR2 SQIVND (reference sequence). This CDR3 has 13 residues. The V and J ends lost 7 bases and 1 base respectively, with 10 bases between them.

This rearrangement joins TRBV7-6 to TRBJ1-1, with D maybe TRBD1 (5 bases). This CDR3 comprises 12 residues. The germline CDR1 and CDR2 sequences are SGHVS and FNYEAQ. The V gene lost 10 bases and the J gene lost 1 base, with 10 bases spanning the gap. This CDR3 is CATLTGNTEAFF. In DNA, the CDR3 is TGTGCCACCCTTACAGGGAACACTGAAGCTTTCTTT.